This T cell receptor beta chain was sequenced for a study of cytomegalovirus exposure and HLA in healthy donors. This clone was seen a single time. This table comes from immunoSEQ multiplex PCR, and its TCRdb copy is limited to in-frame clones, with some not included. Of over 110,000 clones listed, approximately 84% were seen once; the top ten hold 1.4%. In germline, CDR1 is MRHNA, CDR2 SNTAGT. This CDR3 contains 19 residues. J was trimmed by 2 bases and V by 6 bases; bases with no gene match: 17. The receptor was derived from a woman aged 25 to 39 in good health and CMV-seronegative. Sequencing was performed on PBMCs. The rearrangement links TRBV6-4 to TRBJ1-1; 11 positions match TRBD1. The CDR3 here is CASRPRDRGVQRKNTEAFF. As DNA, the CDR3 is TGTGCCAGCAGACCCCGGGACAGGGGGGTTCAGAGGAAAAACACTGAAGCTTTCTTT.